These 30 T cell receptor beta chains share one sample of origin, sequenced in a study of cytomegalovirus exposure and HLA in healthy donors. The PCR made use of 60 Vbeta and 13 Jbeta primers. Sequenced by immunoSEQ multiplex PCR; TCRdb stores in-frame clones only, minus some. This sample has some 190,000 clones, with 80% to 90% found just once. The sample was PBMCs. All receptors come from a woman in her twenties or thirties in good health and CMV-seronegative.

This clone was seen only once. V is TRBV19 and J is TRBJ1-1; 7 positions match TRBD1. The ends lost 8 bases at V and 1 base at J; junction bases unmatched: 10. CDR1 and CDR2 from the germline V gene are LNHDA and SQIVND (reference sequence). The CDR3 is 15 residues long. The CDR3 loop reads CASSRQGRWNTEAFF. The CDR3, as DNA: TGTGCCAGTTCAAGACAGGGTAGGTGGAACACTGAAGCTTTCTTT. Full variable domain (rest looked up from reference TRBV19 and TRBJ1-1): DGGITQSPKYLFRKEGQNVTLSCEQNLNHDAMYWYRQDPGQGLRLIYYSQIVNDFQKGDIAEGYSVSREKKESFPLTVTSAQKNPTAFYLCASSRQGRWNTEAFFGQGTRLTVV.

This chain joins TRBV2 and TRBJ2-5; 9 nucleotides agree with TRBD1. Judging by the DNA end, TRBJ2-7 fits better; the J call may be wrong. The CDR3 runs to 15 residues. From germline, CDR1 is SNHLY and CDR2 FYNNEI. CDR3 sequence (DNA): TGTGCCAGCAGTGAAGCCGGGACAGGGCTGGGCGAGCAGTACTTC. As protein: CASSEAGTGLGEQYF.

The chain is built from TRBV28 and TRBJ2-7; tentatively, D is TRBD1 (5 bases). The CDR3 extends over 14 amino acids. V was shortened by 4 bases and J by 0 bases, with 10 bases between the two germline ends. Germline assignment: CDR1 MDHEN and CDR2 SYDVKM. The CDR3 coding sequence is TGTGCCAGCAGTTCAGTCGACAGCTCCTACGAGCAGTACTTC. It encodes CASSSVDSSYEQYF.

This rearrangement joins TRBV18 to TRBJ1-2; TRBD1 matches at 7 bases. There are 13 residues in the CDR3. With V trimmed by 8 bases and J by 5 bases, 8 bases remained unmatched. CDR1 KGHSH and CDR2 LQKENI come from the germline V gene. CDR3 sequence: CASREGARYGYTF. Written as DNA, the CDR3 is TGTGCCAGCCGAGAGGGGGCTAGATATGGCTACACCTTC.

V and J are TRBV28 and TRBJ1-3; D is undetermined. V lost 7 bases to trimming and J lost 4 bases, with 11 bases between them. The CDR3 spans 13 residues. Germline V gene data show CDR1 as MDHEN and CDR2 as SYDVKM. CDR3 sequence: CASTRMRGNTIYF. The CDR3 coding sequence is TGTGCCAGCACGAGAATGAGGGGAAACACCATATATTTT.

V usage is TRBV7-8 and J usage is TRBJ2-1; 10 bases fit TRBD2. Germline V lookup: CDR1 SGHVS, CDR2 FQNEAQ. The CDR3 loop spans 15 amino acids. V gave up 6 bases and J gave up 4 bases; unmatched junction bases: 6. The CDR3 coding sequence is TGTGCCAGCAGGAAGGGACTAGCGATTTACAATGAGCAGTTCTTC. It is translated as CASRKGLAIYNEQFF.

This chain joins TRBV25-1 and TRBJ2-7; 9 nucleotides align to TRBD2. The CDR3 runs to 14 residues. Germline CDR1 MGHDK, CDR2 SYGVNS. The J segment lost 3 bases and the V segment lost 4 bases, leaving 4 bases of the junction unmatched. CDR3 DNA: TGTGCCAGCAGTGGGGCTAGCGGGAACTACGAGCAGTACTTC. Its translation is CASSGASGNYEQYF.

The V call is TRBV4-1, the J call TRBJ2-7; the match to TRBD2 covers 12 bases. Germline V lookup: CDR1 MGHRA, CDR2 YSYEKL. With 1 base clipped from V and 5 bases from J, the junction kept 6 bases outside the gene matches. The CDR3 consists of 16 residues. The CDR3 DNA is TGCGCCAGCAGCCAAGGGGCTAGCGGGGGGGTTAACGAGCAGTACTTC. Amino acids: CASSQGASGGVNEQYF.

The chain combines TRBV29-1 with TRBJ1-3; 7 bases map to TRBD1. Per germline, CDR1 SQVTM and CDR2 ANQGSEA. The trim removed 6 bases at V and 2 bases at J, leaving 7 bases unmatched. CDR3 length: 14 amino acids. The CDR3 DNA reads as TGCAGCGTGTCGACAGGGAAGGCTGGAAACACCATATATTTT. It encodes CSVSTGKAGNTIYF.

The CDR3 sequence: CATADRIHEQYF. DNA of the CDR3: TGTGCCACAGCGGACAGAATCCACGAGCAGTACTTC. V is TRBV28 and J is TRBJ2-7, with TRBD1 as a possible D gene (6 bases). This CDR3 region has 12 residues. Germline CDR1 reads MDHEN; CDR2 reads SYDVKM. V gave up 10 bases and J gave up 5 bases, with 15 bases separating them.

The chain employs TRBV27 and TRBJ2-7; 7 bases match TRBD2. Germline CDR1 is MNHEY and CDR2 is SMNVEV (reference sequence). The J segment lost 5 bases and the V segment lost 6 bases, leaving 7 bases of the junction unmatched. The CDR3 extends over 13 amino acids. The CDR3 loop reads CASSWGGLNEQYF. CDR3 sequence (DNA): TGTGCCAGCAGCTGGGGAGGGCTCAACGAGCAGTACTTC.

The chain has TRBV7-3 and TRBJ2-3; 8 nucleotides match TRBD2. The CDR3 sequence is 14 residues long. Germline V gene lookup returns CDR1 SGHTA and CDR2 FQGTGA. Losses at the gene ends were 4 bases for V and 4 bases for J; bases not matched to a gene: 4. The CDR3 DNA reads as TGTGCCAGCAGCTCCGGACTAGCTGCAGATACGCAGTATTTT. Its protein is CASSSGLAADTQYF.

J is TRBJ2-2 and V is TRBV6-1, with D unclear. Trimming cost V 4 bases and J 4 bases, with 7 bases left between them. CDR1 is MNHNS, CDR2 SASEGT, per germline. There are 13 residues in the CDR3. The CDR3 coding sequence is TGTGCCAGCAGTGGTACCAGCACCGGGGAGCTGTTTTTT. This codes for CASSGTSTGELFF.

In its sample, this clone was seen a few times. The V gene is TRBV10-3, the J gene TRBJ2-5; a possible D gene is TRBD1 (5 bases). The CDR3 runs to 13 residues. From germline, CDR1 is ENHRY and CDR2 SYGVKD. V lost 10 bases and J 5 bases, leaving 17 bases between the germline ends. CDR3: CATQGGAGETQYF. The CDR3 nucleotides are TGTGCCACCCAAGGTGGGGCTGGTGAGACCCAGTACTTC.

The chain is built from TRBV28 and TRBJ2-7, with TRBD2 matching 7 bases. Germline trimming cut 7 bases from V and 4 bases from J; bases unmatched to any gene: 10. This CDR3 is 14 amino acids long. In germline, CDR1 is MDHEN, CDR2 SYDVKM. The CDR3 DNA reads TGTGCCAGCAAAAGCGCGGGGGAAACGTACGAGCAGTACTTC. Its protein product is CASKSAGETYEQYF.

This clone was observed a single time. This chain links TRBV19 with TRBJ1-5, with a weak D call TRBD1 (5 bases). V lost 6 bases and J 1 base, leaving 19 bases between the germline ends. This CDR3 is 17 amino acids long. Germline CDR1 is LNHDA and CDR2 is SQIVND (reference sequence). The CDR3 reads CASSDSKSWWSNQPQHF. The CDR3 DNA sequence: TGTGCCAGTAGCGACAGCAAGTCGTGGTGGAGCAATCAGCCCCAGCATTTT.

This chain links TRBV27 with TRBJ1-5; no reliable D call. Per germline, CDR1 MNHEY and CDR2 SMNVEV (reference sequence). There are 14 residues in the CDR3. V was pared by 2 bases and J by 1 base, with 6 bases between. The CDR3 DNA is TGTGCCAGCAGTTTAGTTGCGAGCAATCAGCCCCAGCATTTT. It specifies CASSLVASNQPQHF.

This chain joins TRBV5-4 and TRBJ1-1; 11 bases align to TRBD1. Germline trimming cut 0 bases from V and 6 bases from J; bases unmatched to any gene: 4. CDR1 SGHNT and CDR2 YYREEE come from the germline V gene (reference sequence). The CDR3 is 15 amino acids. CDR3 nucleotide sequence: TGTGCCAGCAGCTTGGGGGGACAGGGGGTCCCTGAAGCTTTCTTT. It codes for CASSLGGQGVPEAFF.

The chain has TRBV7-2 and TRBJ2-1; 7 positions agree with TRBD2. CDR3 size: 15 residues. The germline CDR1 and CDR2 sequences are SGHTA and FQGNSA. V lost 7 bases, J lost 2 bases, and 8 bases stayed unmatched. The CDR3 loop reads CASIRVGGTYNEQFF. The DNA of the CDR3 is TGTGCCAGCATCCGAGTGGGGGGGACCTACAATGAGCAGTTCTTC.

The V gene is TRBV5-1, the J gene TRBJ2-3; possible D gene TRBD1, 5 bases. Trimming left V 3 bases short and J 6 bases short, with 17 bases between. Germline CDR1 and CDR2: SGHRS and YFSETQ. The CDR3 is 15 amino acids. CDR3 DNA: TGCGCCAGCAGCTCTACGCCAGGGAATGGGGATACGCAGTATTTT. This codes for CASSSTPGNGDTQYF.

The CDR3 nucleotides are TGTGCCAGTAGTATAGAAAGACTAGCGGGAGTGTCCTACAATGAGCAGTTCTTC. This encodes CASSIERLAGVSYNEQFF. The gene calls are TRBV19 and TRBJ2-1; 12 bases are a match to TRBD2. In germline, CDR1 is LNHDA, CDR2 SQIVND (reference sequence). The length of the CDR3 is 18 residues. Trimming cost V 0 bases and J 1 base; bases outside gene matches: 4.

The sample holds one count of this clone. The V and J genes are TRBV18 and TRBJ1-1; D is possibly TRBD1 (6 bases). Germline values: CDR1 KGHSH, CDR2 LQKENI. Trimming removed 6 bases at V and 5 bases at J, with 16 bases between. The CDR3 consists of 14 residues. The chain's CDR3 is CASSLQVGATEAFF. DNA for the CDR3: TGTGCCAGCTCCCTTCAAGTGGGGGCTACTGAAGCTTTCTTT. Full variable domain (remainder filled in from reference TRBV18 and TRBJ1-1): NAGVMQNPRHLVRRRGQEARLRCSPMKGHSHVYWYRQLPEEGLKFMVYLQKENIIDESGMPKERFSAEFPKEGPSILRIQQVVRGDSAAYFCASSLQVGATEAFFGQGTRLTVV.

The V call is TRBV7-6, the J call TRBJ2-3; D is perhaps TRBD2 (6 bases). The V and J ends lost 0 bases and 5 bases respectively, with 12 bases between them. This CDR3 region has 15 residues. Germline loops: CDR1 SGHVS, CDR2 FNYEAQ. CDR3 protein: CASSLAGGEGDTQYF. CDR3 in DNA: TGTGCCAGCAGCTTAGCGGGAGGCGAGGGAGATACGCAGTATTTT.

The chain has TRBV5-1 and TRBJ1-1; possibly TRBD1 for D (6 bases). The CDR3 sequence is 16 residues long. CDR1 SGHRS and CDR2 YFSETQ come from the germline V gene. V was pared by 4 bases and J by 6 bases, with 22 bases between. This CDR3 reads CASSRRSGLQGSEAFF. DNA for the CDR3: TGCGCCAGCAGCCGTCGAAGTGGGTTACAGGGATCTGAAGCTTTCTTT.

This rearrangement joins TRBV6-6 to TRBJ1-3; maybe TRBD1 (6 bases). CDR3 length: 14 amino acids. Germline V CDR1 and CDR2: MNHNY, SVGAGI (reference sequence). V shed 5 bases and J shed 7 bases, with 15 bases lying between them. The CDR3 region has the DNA TGTGCCAGCAGTACAGGGACGCTAGTTAACACCATATATTTT. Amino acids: CASSTGTLVNTIYF.

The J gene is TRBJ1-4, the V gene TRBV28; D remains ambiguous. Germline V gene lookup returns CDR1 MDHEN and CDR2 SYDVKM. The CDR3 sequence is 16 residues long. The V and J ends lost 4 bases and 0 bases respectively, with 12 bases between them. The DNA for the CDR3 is TGTGCCAGCAGTTCCCCTCGCGGAGCAACTAATGAAAAACTGTTTTTT. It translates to CASSSPRGATNEKLFF.

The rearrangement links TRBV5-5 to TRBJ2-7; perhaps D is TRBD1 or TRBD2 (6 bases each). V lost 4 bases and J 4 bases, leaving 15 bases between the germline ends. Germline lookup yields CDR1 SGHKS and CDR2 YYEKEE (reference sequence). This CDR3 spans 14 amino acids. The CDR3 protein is CASSLEGHLYEQYF. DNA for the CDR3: TGTGCCAGCAGCCTGGAGGGACACCTATACGAGCAGTACTTC.

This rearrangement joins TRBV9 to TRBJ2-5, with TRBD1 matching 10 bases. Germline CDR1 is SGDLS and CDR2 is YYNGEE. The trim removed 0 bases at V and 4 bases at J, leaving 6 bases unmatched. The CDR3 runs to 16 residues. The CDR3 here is CASSVVVGTGVETQYF. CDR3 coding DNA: TGTGCCAGCAGCGTAGTCGTCGGGACAGGGGTAGAGACCCAGTACTTC.

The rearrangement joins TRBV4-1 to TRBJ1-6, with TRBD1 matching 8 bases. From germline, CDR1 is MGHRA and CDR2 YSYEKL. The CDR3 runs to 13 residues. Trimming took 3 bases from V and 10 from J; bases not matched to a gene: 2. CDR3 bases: TGCGCCAGCAGCCAGGACAGGGAATCACCCCTCCACTTT. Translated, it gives CASSQDRESPLHF.

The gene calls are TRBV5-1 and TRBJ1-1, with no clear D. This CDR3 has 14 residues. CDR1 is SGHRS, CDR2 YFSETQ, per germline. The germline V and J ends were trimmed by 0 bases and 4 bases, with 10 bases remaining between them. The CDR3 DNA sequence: TGCGCCAGCAGCTTGGCGGGATTAGGCACTGAAGCTTTCTTT. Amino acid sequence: CASSLAGLGTEAFF.